Reported below is one T cell receptor (beta chain). Lymphocytes from graft epithelium and lamina propria were isolated. This sample is drawn from a study of graft-versus-host responses after intestinal transplantation. Across the study: Multivisceral, liver-intestinal, or isolated intestinal grafts were transplanted into recipients.

The CDR3 extends over 15 amino acids. Clones were read by immunoSEQ multiplex PCR, and TCRdb kept only the in-frame ones, dropping some. The sample shows 3,000 to 4,000 clones, around 77% of them seen only once. The chain uses TRBV21-1 and TRBJ1-6. TRBV21-1 is assigned pseudogene status. This sample comprised ileum tissue, obtained about 1,000 days after intestinal transplantation. This TCR was sampled from a human patient who received an intestinal transplant, so some T cells may come from the graft donor. CDR3 in DNA: TGTGCCAGCAGCTACAGGACTTTAAATAATTCACCCCTCCACTTT. It specifies CASSYRTLNNSPLHF.